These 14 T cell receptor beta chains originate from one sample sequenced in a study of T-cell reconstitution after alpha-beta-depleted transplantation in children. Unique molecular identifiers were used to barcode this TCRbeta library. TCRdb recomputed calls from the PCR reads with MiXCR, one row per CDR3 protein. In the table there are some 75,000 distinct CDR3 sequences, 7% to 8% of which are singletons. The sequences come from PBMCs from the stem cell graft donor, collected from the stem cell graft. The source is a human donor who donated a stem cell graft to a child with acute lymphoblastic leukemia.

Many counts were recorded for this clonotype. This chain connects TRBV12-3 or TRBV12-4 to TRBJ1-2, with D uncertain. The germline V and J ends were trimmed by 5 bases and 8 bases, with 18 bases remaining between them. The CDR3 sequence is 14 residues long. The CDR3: CASSRQAVGGGYTF. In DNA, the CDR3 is TGTGCCAGCAGTAGGCAGGCCGTGGGCGGGGGCTACACCTTC.

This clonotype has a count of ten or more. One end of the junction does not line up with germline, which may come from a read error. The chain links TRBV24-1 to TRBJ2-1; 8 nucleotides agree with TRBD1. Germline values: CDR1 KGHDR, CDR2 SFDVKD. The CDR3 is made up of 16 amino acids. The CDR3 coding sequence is TGTGCCACCAGTGATCCAGGACAGGGCCCTGACAATGAGCATTTCTTC. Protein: CATSDPGQGPDNEHFF.

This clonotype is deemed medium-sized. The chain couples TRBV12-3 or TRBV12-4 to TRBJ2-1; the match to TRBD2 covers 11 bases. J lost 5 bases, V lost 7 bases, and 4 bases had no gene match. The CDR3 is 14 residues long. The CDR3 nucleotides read TGTGCCAGCACCCCGGGACTAGCGGACAATGAGCAGTTCTTC. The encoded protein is CASTPGLADNEQFF.

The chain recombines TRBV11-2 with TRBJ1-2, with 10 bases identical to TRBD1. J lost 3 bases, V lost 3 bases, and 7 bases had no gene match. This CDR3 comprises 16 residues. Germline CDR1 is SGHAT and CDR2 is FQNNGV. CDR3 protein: CASSFTMDRGDYGYTF. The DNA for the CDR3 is TGTGCCAGCAGCTTTACGATGGACAGGGGGGACTATGGCTACACCTTC.

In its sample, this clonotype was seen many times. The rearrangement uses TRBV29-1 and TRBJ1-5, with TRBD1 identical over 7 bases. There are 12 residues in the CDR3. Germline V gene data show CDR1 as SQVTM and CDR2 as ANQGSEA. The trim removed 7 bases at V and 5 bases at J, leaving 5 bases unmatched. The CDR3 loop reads CSATGKDQPQHF. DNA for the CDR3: TGCAGCGCGACAGGGAAGGATCAGCCCCAGCATTTT. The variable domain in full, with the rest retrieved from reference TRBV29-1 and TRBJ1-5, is SAVISQKPSRDICQRGTSLTIQCQVDSQVTMMFWYRQQPGQSLTLIATANQGSEATYESGFVIDKFPISRPNLTFSTLTVSNMSPEDSSIYLCSATGKDQPQHFGDGTRLSIL.

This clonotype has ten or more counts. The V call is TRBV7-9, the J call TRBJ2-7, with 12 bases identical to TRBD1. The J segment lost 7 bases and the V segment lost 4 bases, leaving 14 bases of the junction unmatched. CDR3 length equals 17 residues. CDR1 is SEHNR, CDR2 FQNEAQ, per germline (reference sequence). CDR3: CASSSNTLGQGAREQYF. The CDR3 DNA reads TGTGCCAGCAGCTCGAATACCTTGGGACAGGGGGCACGGGAGCAGTACTTC.

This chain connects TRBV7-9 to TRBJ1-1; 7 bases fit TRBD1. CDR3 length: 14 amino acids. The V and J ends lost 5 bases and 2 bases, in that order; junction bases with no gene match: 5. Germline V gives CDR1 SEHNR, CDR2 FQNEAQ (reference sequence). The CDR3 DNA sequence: TGTGCCAGCAGCGGAAACAGGGGAAACACTGAAGCTTTCTTT. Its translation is CASSGNRGNTEAFF. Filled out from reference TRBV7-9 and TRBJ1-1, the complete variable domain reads DTGVSQNPRHKITKRGQNVTFRCDPISEHNRLYWYRQTLGQGPEFLTYFQNEAQLEKSRLLSDRFSAERPKGSFSTLEIQRTEQGDSAMYLCASSGNRGNTEAFFGQGTRLTVV.

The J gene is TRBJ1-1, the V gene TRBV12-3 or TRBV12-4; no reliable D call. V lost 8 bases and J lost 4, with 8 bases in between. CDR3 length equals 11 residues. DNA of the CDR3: TGTGCCAGCGGCCCGGGCACTGAAGCTTTCTTT. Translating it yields CASGPGTEAFF.

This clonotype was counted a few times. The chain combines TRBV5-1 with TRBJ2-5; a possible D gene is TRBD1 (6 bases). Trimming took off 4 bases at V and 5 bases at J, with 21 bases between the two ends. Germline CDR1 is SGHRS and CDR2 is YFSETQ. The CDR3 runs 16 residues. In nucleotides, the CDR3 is TGCGCCAGCAGCCTCCACCCCCCTACAGGGCCGGAGACCCAGTACTTC. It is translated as CASSLHPPTGPETQYF.

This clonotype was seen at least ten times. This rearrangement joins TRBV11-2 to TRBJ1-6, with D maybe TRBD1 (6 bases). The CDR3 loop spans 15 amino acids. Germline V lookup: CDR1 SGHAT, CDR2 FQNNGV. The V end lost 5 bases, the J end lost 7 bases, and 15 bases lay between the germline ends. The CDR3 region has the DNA TGTGCCAGCAGCCCCCAGGGGATTTCCAATTCACCCCTCCACTTT. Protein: CASSPQGISNSPLHF.

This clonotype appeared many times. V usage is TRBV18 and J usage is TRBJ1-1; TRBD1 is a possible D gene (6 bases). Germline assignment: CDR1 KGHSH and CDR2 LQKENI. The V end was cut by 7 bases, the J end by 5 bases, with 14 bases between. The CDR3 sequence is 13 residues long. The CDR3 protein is CASLPPGETEAFF. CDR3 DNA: TGTGCCAGCTTACCTCCAGGGGAGACTGAAGCTTTCTTT.

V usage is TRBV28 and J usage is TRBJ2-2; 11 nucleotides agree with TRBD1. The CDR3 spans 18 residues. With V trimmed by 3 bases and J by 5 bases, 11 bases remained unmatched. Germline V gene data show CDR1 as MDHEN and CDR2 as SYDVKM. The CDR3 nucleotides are TGTGCCAGCAGTTTTTATCGGACAGGGGGCGTTGGGACCGGGGAGCTGTTTTTT. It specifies CASSFYRTGGVGTGELFF.

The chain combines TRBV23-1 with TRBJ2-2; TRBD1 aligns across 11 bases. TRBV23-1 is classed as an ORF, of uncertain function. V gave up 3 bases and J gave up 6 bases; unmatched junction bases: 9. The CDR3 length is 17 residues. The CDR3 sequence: CASSHLTGTGGPGELFF. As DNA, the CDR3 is TGCGCCAGCAGTCACTTAACCGGGACAGGGGGACCCGGGGAGCTGTTTTTT.

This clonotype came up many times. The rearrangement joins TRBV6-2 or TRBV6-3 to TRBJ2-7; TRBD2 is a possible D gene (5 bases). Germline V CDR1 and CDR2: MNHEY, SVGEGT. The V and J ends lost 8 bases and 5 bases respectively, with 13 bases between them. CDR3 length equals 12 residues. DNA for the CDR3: TGTGCCAGCTGTGAGAGGGCCAACGAGCAGTACTTC. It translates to CASCERANEQYF.